A single sample is the source of the 30 T cell receptor beta chains below, sequenced in a study of beta chain features in type 1 diabetes. General study findings and limits: Across all four CD4+ subsets, people with type 1 diabetes showed modestly shorter TCRB CDR3s.

What these receptors recognize is not known. Of the isolated RNA, all was reverse transcribed, and so the sequenced material was expressed TCRB transcripts. The protocol was immunoSEQ multiplex PCR, while the TCRdb copy is restricted to in-frame clones and leaves out a portion. The repertoire consists of some 290,000 clones, with roughly an eighth occurring once and the leading ten covering around 0.016%. The sequenced sample was naive CD4+ T cells from blood. These receptors originate from a man younger than 40 with type 1 diabetes.

The rearrangement uses TRBV7-8 and TRBJ2-1, with 11 bases identical to TRBD2. V was clipped by 3 bases and J by 7 bases; unmatched bases: 5. This CDR3 is 15 amino acids long. Per the germline V gene, CDR1 is SGHVS and CDR2 is FQNEAQ. The CDR3 protein is CASSFPRLAGNEQFF. CDR3 DNA: TGTGCCAGCAGCTTCCCTCGACTAGCGGGAAATGAGCAGTTCTTC.

The CDR3 region has the DNA TGTGCCAGTGCGGGGGCGAGTTCTTACAATGAGCAGTTCTTC. This codes for CASAGASSYNEQFF. The V gene is TRBV28, the J gene TRBJ2-1; D possibly corresponds to TRBD2 (7 bases). Deletions cut 9 bases from V and 4 bases from J, with 16 bases between. The CDR3 sequence is 14 residues long. CDR1 and CDR2 from the germline V gene are MDHEN and SYDVKM.

The V gene is TRBV7-2, the J gene TRBJ2-5, with 12 positions matching TRBD2. The CDR3 is 15 amino acids. Looked up from germline, CDR1 is SGHTA and CDR2 is FQGNSA. V dropped 5 bases and J dropped 5; count of bases not matched to a gene: 6. This CDR3 is CASSPRTSGGETQYF. CDR3 DNA: TGTGCCAGCAGCCCGCGCACTAGCGGGGGGGAGACCCAGTACTTC.

This clone was counted only a few times. The V and J genes are TRBV9 and TRBJ2-2; D is possibly TRBD2 (6 bases). V lost 2 bases, J lost 4 bases, and 9 bases lay in between. The CDR3 covers 14 residues. Germline assignment: CDR1 SGDLS and CDR2 YYNGEE. CDR3 protein: CASSVASATGELFF. The CDR3, as DNA: TGTGCCAGCAGCGTTGCTAGCGCCACCGGGGAGCTGTTTTTT.

This clone showed up just a few times. The chain couples TRBV28 to TRBJ2-7; 9 nucleotides align to TRBD2. V lost 10 bases to trimming and J lost 2 bases; unmatched junction nucleotides: 12. The V gene's germline CDR1 is MDHEN and CDR2 SYDVKM. CDR3 size: 15 residues. As DNA, the CDR3 is TGTGCCATCCTTAGGACTAGCGACAGCCCCTACGAGCAGTACTTC. Protein sequence: CAILRTSDSPYEQYF.

This clone turned up a few times. The rearrangement links TRBV18 to TRBJ2-6, with 8 bases fitting TRBD2. The V gene's germline CDR1 is KGHSH and CDR2 LQKENI. The ends lost 0 bases at V and 0 bases at J; junction bases unmatched: 4. This CDR3 is 18 amino acids long. The CDR3: CASSPPNSGNSGANVLTF. The CDR3 DNA is TGTGCCAGCTCACCACCGAATAGCGGGAACTCTGGGGCCAACGTCCTGACTTTC.

The V call is TRBV5-4, the J call TRBJ2-6; perhaps TRBD2 as D (5 bases). Trimming took 0 bases from V and 0 from J, leaving 7 bases between them. The germline V gene has CDR1 SGHNT and CDR2 YYREEE (reference sequence). The CDR3 spans 16 residues. CDR3 coding DNA: TGTGCCAGCAGCTTGGGGAGGAGCTCTGGGGCCAACGTCCTGACTTTC. Translation: CASSLGRSSGANVLTF. The full variable domain, its missing parts supplied by reference TRBV5-4 and TRBJ2-6, is ETGVTQSPTHLIKTRGQQVTLRCSSQSGHNTVSWYQQALGQGPQFIFQYYREEENGRGNFPPRFSGLQFPNYSSELNVNALELDDSALYLCASSLGRSSGANVLTFGAGSRLTVL.

This clone was seen a handful of times. The chain carries TRBV11-1 and TRBJ1-2; the D gene is possibly TRBD1 (5 bases). V was clipped by 1 base and J by 5 bases, with 17 bases between them. CDR1 and CDR2 from the germline V gene are SGHAT and FQDESV (reference sequence). The CDR3 loop spans 16 amino acids. CDR3 residues: CASSLESGGAEYGYTF. The CDR3 DNA reads TGTGCCAGCAGCTTAGAATCCGGGGGTGCGGAGTATGGCTACACCTTC.

This clone showed up just a few times. This rearrangement joins TRBV2 to TRBJ2-3, with 9 bases identical to TRBD2. Germline V gene data show CDR1 as SNHLY and CDR2 as FYNNEI. This CDR3 is 12 amino acids long. V was pared by 6 bases and J by 6 bases, with 1 base of the junction left unmatched. This chain's CDR3 is CASRGLADTQYF. In DNA, the CDR3 is TGTGCCAGCAGGGGACTAGCTGATACGCAGTATTTT.

Only a few counts were recorded for this clone. The gene calls are TRBV14 and TRBJ2-6; 8 bases align to TRBD1. CDR1 and CDR2 from the germline V gene are SGHDN and FVKESK. This CDR3 contains 15 residues. V lost 4 bases, J lost 2 bases, and 1 base stayed unmatched. CDR3 in DNA: TGTGCCAGCAGCCGACAGGGGCCTGGGGCCAACGTCCTGACTTTC. Translation gives CASSRQGPGANVLTF.

The rearrangement joins TRBV27 to TRBJ1-2; possible D gene TRBD1, 5 bases. Germline CDR1 MNHEY, CDR2 SMNVEV (reference sequence). V lost 6 bases, J lost 4 bases, and 9 bases lay in between. CDR3 length: 12 residues. The DNA for the CDR3 is TGTGCCAGCAGCGGGACTGGCTATGGCTACACCTTC. Residues: CASSGTGYGYTF.

This chain links TRBV6-6 with TRBJ2-1; D uncertain. CDR1 is MNHNY and CDR2 is SVGAGI in the germline V gene (reference sequence). There are 15 residues in the CDR3. V dropped 0 bases and J dropped 0 bases, with 6 bases sitting between them. CDR3 nucleotides: TGTGCCAGCAGTTACTCTAGAACCTCCTACAATGAGCAGTTCTTC. Translated, it gives CASSYSRTSYNEQFF.

The V call is TRBV30, the J call TRBJ2-7; D remains unclear. The CDR3 is 13 amino acids. CDR1 GTSNPN and CDR2 SVGIG come from the germline V gene (reference sequence). Trimming took off 1 base at V and 4 bases at J, with 11 bases between the two ends. CDR3: CAWSANEAYEQYF. The CDR3, as DNA: TGTGCCTGGAGTGCCAACGAAGCGTACGAGCAGTACTTC.

This clone was observed a handful of times. The chain combines TRBV5-4 with TRBJ1-4; 7 bases fit TRBD1. The CDR3 sequence is 15 residues long. V trimming: 5 bases; J trimming: 3 bases; junction bases outside the gene matches: 7. Germline CDR1 reads SGHNT; CDR2 reads YYREEE (reference sequence). In DNA, the CDR3 is TGTGCCAGCAGTATCAGGGGGGCAGCTAATGAAAAACTGTTTTTT. Amino acids: CASSIRGAANEKLFF.

The rearrangement joins TRBV6-1 to TRBJ1-2; 12 bases are shared with TRBD1. Germline loops: CDR1 MNHNS, CDR2 SASEGT. This CDR3 has 14 residues. The V gene end was trimmed by 3 bases and the J gene end by 7 bases; junction bases not matched to a gene: 3. In DNA, the CDR3 is TGTGCCAGCAGTGAGGGACAGGGGGCCGGTGGCTACACCTTC. As protein: CASSEGQGAGGYTF.

This clone appeared a few times. J is TRBJ1-5 and V is TRBV19; TRBD1 matches 8 bases. Germline-derived CDR1 and CDR2 are LNHDA and SQIVND (reference sequence). Germline trimming cut 5 bases from V and 0 bases from J; bases unmatched to any gene: 12. The CDR3 is 18 residues long. In DNA form, the CDR3 reads TGTGCCAGTAGTGCCCGGACAGGGAGAGTATATAGCAATCAGCCCCAGCATTTT. Encoded protein: CASSARTGRVYSNQPQHF. The full variable domain, completed using reference TRBV19 and TRBJ1-5, is DGGITQSPKYLFRKEGQNVTLSCEQNLNHDAMYWYRQDPGQGLRLIYYSQIVNDFQKGDIAEGYSVSREKKESFPLTVTSAQKNPTAFYLCASSARTGRVYSNQPQHFGDGTRLSIL.

There are a few counts of this clone. V and J are TRBV28 and TRBJ2-1; D unresolved. Germline-derived CDR1 and CDR2 are MDHEN and SYDVKM. Trimming removed 3 bases from V and 2 bases from J, with 11 bases in between. CDR3 length: 15 residues. The chain's CDR3 is CASSLPSVTYNEQFF. For the CDR3, the DNA is TGTGCCAGCAGTTTGCCCAGTGTTACCTACAATGAGCAGTTCTTC.

In this sample, this clone turned up a few times. The chain recombines TRBV30 with TRBJ1-2; D may be TRBD1 (5 bases). The CDR3 covers 12 residues. Trimming removed 1 base at V and 7 bases at J, with 10 bases between. Germline V gene lookup returns CDR1 GTSNPN and CDR2 SVGIG (reference sequence). CDR3 sequence (DNA): TGTGCCTGGAGTGGGGGGGGACTTGGCTACACCTTC. The encoded protein is CAWSGGGLGYTF.

The chain recombines TRBV5-1 with TRBJ2-5; TRBD2 aligns across 16 bases. Germline CDR1 is SGHRS and CDR2 is YFSETQ. J lost 5 bases, V lost 4 bases, and 5 bases had no gene match. This CDR3 is built from 16 residues. The CDR3 DNA reads as TGCGCCAGCAGCCTCCCGGGACTAGCGGGAGGGGAGACCCAGTACTTC. Translated: CASSLPGLAGGETQYF.

This clone has only a few counts. The rearrangement links TRBV7-2 to TRBJ2-1; D may be TRBD2 (5 bases). Trimming took off 0 bases at V and 10 bases at J, with 13 bases between the two ends. CDR3 length: 14 amino acids. The germline V gene has CDR1 SGHTA and CDR2 FQGNSA. The chain's CDR3 is CASSLALGGREQFF. The CDR3 DNA follows: TGTGCCAGCAGCTTAGCGCTTGGAGGACGAGAGCAGTTCTTC.

This clone was seen only a few times. The CDR3 region is CSVPKGTGTGSSEAFF. Written as DNA, the CDR3 is TGCAGCGTCCCCAAGGGGACCGGGACAGGGTCGTCTGAAGCTTTCTTT. The V call is TRBV29-1, the J call TRBJ1-1; 9 bases line up with TRBD1. Trimming took 6 bases from V and 6 from J; bases not matched to a gene: 17. Germline CDR1 is SQVTM and CDR2 is ANQGSEA. The CDR3 totals 16 residues.

The rearrangement uses TRBV9 and TRBJ2-1; TRBD2 aligns across 7 bases. Germline lookup yields CDR1 SGDLS and CDR2 YYNGEE. CDR3 length equals 12 residues. V shed 2 bases, J shed 8 bases, and the junction held 1 base outside the gene matches. CDR3 nucleotides: TGTGCCAGCAGCGTTGCGGGGGATGAGCAGTTCTTC. Protein product: CASSVAGDEQFF.

In this sample, this clone turned up a few times. The J gene is TRBJ1-2, the V gene TRBV28; weak D call: TRBD1 (5 bases). The CDR3 totals 14 residues. Trimming removed 2 bases at V and 3 bases at J, with 10 bases between. CDR1 MDHEN and CDR2 SYDVKM come from the germline V gene. The CDR3 coding sequence is TGTGCCAGCAGTTTAGTGCGGGGACACTATGGCTACACCTTC. This translates into CASSLVRGHYGYTF.

This clone showed up just a few times. V usage is TRBV19 and J usage is TRBJ2-5, with 14 bases identical to TRBD2. The CDR3 spans 15 residues. Germline CDR1 is LNHDA and CDR2 is SQIVND (reference sequence). The ends lost 7 bases at V and 6 bases at J; junction bases unmatched: 7. CDR3 residues: CASMAGTSGRQTQYF. DNA for the CDR3: TGTGCCAGTATGGCCGGGACTAGCGGGAGACAGACCCAGTACTTC.

The table lists this clone with a few counts. V is TRBV5-4 and J is TRBJ2-7; the D is unclear. Germline V gives CDR1 SGHNT, CDR2 YYREEE (reference sequence). The CDR3 has 16 residues. V lost 0 bases to trimming and J lost 4 bases, with 17 bases between them. The CDR3, as DNA: TGTGCCAGCAGCTTGGCCCGAGGAGAAAACCCTTACGAGCAGTACTTC. Amino acids: CASSLARGENPYEQYF.

The chain uses TRBV7-9 and TRBJ1-3; D call uncertain. From germline, CDR1 is SEHNR and CDR2 FQNEAQ (reference sequence). V dropped 0 bases and J dropped 0 bases, with 12 bases sitting between them. There are 17 residues in the CDR3. In DNA, the CDR3 is TGTGCCAGCAGCTTAGCGTACAGCACCAGCTCTGGAAACACCATATATTTT. Amino acid sequence: CASSLAYSTSSGNTIYF.

This clone was seen a few times. The chain couples TRBV7-3 to TRBJ2-7; 9 bases agree with TRBD2. Germline V gene sequence: CDR1 SGHTA, CDR2 FQGTGA. This CDR3 spans 17 amino acids. The trim removed 1 base at V and 5 bases at J, leaving 12 bases unmatched. CDR3 sequence: CASSLIGGLAGWDEQYF. In DNA form, the CDR3 reads TGTGCCAGCAGCTTAATAGGTGGTCTAGCGGGATGGGACGAGCAGTACTTC.

In this sample, this clone turned up a few times. The chain couples TRBV7-3 to TRBJ2-1; 9 nucleotides agree with TRBD2. The length of the CDR3 is 16 residues. J was trimmed by 1 base and V by 5 bases; bases with no gene match: 6. The germline V gene has CDR1 SGHTA and CDR2 FQGTGA. CDR3 DNA: TGTGCCAGCAGCGACCTTAGCGGGAGTTCCTACAATGAGCAGTTCTTC. It translates to CASSDLSGSSYNEQFF. The full variable domain, completed using reference TRBV7-3 and TRBJ2-1, is GAGVSQTPSNKVTEKGKYVELRCDPISGHTALYWYRQSLGQGPEFLIYFQGTGAADDSGLPNDRFFAVRPEGSVSTLKIQRTERGDSAVYLCASSDLSGSSYNEQFFGPGTRLTVL.

For this clone: This specimen includes other DNA sequences encoding the same CDR3. This chain connects TRBV5-1 to TRBJ2-5; 9 bases align to TRBD1. V lost 4 bases to trimming and J lost 5 bases; unmatched junction nucleotides: 6. The CDR3 length is 14 residues. Germline lookup yields CDR1 SGHRS and CDR2 YFSETQ. CDR3 protein: CASSLTGGEETQYF. The CDR3 DNA reads as TGCGCCAGCAGCCTCACAGGGGGCGAGGAGACCCAGTACTTC.

The table lists this clone with a few counts. This chain links TRBV11-1 with TRBJ2-6; D gene unclear. This CDR3 is built from 15 residues. With 5 bases removed from V and 0 bases from J, the gap between germline ends came to 8 bases. In germline, CDR1 is SGHAT, CDR2 FQDESV (reference sequence). The chain's CDR3 is CASSPTASGANVLTF. The CDR3 DNA reads TGTGCCAGCAGCCCAACAGCCTCTGGGGCCAACGTCCTGACTTTC.